The 5 T cell receptor beta chains below come from one sample, sequenced in a study of blood T cells in healthy people across ages. A sample-barcoded 5' primer and a J-beta primer mix were used in a second PCR of about 6 to 12 cycles. Each CDR3 protein is one row after TCRdb ran MiXCR on the 5' RACE reads. Of about 1.7 million distinct CDR3 sequences in the sample, approximately 30% were seen once. Sequenced: blood. Receptors were obtained from a woman aged 25 to 45 in good health.

V and J are TRBV2 and TRBJ2-3, with D perhaps TRBD2 (5 bases). Trimming stripped 8 bases from V and 6 bases from J, with 18 bases between. This CDR3 has 14 residues. Germline V lookup: CDR1 SNHLY, CDR2 FYNNEI. CDR3 in amino acids: CASVRLVPGDTQYF. The CDR3 region has the DNA TGTGCCAGCGTACGACTCGTCCCGGGGGATACGCAGTATTTT.

This chain uses TRBV29-1 with TRBJ1-5, with 8 bases identical to TRBD1. The J segment lost 6 bases and the V segment lost 6 bases, leaving 19 bases of the junction unmatched. The germline V gene encodes CDR1 SQVTM and CDR2 ANQGSEA. The length of the CDR3 is 17 residues. The CDR3 sequence: CSVLTGVGRVTSQPQHF. The DNA for the CDR3 is TGCAGCGTCCTGACAGGGGTAGGGCGGGTAACGAGTCAGCCCCAGCATTTT.

This chain uses TRBV27 with TRBJ2-7, with 9 bases aligning to TRBD2. Germline V gene data show CDR1 as MNHEY and CDR2 as SMNVEV (reference sequence). The ends lost 5 bases at V and 3 bases at J; junction bases unmatched: 8. The CDR3 sequence is 15 residues long. The CDR3 coding sequence is TGTGCCAGCAGTGGTGGGATTAGCGGGAGCTACGAGCAGTACTTC. Amino acid sequence: CASSGGISGSYEQYF.

J is TRBJ2-4 and V is TRBV25-1, with D maybe TRBD2 (5 bases). The last part of the DNA fits TRBJ2-5 better; the J call may be wrong. CDR1 and CDR2 from the germline V gene are MGHDK and SYGVNS. The CDR3 has 15 amino acids. CDR3 protein: CASSRWAAAQQTQYF. The CDR3 region has the DNA TGTGCCAGCAGTCGTTGGGCAGCGGCCCAGCAGACCCAGTACTTC.

The chain couples TRBV20-1 to TRBJ1-4, with 8 nucleotides matching TRBD1. This CDR3 comprises 17 residues. Germline values: CDR1 DFQATT, CDR2 SNEGSKA (reference sequence). The J segment lost 6 bases and the V segment lost 0 bases, leaving 12 bases of the junction unmatched. Written as DNA, the CDR3 is TGCAGTGCTAGAGAAGGTCTCCATGGGACAGGAGATGAAAAACTGTTTTTT. It specifies CSAREGLHGTGDEKLFF.